A single sample gave rise to the 19 T cell receptor beta chains below, sequenced in a study of blood T cell repertoires in COVID-19. Libraries were prepared by immunoSEQ multiplex PCR; TCRdb keeps only in-frame clonotypes and omits some of them. Counted here are about 120,000 clones, 85% to 90% occurring once; the ten biggest clones make up about 20%. The material sequenced was peripheral blood. These receptors originate from a human donor with acute or convalescent COVID-19. The donor label of this sample is uncertain.

The V and J genes are TRBV9 and TRBJ1-1; 7 bases map to TRBD1. The CDR3 totals 18 residues. Germline trimming cut 0 bases from V and 1 base from J; bases unmatched to any gene: 12. CDR1 and CDR2 (germline): SGDLS, YYNGEE. The CDR3 reads CASSVDYILTGANTEAFF. CDR3 DNA: TGTGCCAGCAGCGTAGACTACATTCTAACAGGGGCGAACACTGAAGCTTTCTTT.

This clone was recorded a few times. The chain joins TRBV5-1 to TRBJ1-2; TRBD1 aligns across 9 bases. Trimming removed 4 bases from V and 0 bases from J; junction bases left unmatched: 10. The CDR3 contains 17 residues. Germline assignment: CDR1 SGHRS and CDR2 YFSETQ. CDR3: CASSPGTGSGANYGYTF. CDR3 nucleotide sequence: TGCGCCAGCAGCCCAGGGACAGGGAGTGGGGCTAACTATGGCTACACCTTC.

The chain has TRBV5-5 and TRBJ2-3; D call uncertain. The ends were cut back, 3 bases at V and 0 bases at J, with 14 bases in the middle. The CDR3 is 16 residues long. Germline CDR1 reads SGHKS; CDR2 reads YYEKEE (reference sequence). The CDR3 reads CASSYPEFFSTDTQYF. In DNA, the CDR3 is TGTGCCAGCAGCTACCCCGAGTTTTTTAGCACAGATACGCAGTATTTT.

The V and J genes are TRBV6-6 and TRBJ1-2; D is unresolved. The germline V gene has CDR1 MNHNY and CDR2 SVGAGI (reference sequence). This CDR3 comprises 11 residues. The ends were cut back, 7 bases at V and 6 bases at J, with 9 bases in the middle. Here the CDR3 reads CASKDLDGYTF. The DNA for the CDR3 is TGTGCCAGCAAAGACTTAGATGGCTACACCTTC.

V usage is TRBV4-1 and J usage is TRBJ1-1, with D tentatively TRBD1 (6 bases). CDR1 and CDR2 (germline): MGHRA, YSYEKL. Trimming shortened V by 5 bases and J by 8 bases, and 12 bases separated the two germline ends. The CDR3 has 12 residues. CDR3 DNA: TGCGCCAGCAGCGGCAGGGGCCCCGAAGCTTTCTTT. Translated, it gives CASSGRGPEAFF.

The chain joins TRBV7-2 to TRBJ2-3; D is unresolved. Germline CDR1 reads SGHTA; CDR2 reads FQGNSA. The V gene lost 2 bases and the J gene lost 2 bases, with 5 bases spanning the gap. This CDR3 contains 13 residues. The CDR3 is CASSLKHTDTQYF. CDR3 nucleotides: TGTGCCAGCAGCTTAAAACACACAGATACGCAGTATTTT.

The chain employs TRBV6-4 and TRBJ2-7, with 12 bases aligning to TRBD2. This CDR3 spans 16 amino acids. Germline V gene data show CDR1 as MRHNA and CDR2 as SNTAGT. The junction had 4 bases not matched to a gene; V was cut back by 2 bases and J by 2 bases. The CDR3 is CASSDLLAGGTYEQYF. In DNA, the CDR3 is TGTGCCAGCAGTGACCTACTAGCGGGAGGAACCTACGAGCAGTACTTC.

The chain links TRBV5-1 to TRBJ1-4, with 7 bases lining up with TRBD1. The CDR3 is 16 residues long. CDR1 and CDR2 from the germline V gene are SGHRS and YFSETQ. V trimming: 1 base; J trimming: 5 bases; junction bases outside the gene matches: 8. The CDR3 loop reads CASSLRQGGRNEKLFF. The CDR3 DNA sequence: TGCGCCAGCAGCTTGAGACAGGGTGGCCGCAATGAAAAACTGTTTTTT.

The chain carries TRBV28 and TRBJ2-7; possibly TRBD2 for D (5 bases). Between the trimmed V and J ends, which lost 4 bases and 2 bases, there was a span of 12 bases. The CDR3 is 14 amino acids. Germline V lookup: CDR1 MDHEN, CDR2 SYDVKM. CDR3 sequence: CASSSSSGTYEQYF. The CDR3 bases are TGTGCCAGCAGTTCTTCCTCGGGGACCTACGAGCAGTACTTC.

This chain's CDR3 is CSAAGQGAAEAFF. CDR3 DNA sequence: TGCAGCGCCGCCGGACAGGGGGCCGCTGAAGCTTTCTTT. The genes are TRBV29-1 and TRBJ1-1; 11 nucleotides line up with TRBD1. Germline trimming cut 7 bases from V and 6 bases from J; bases unmatched to any gene: 7. The CDR3 sequence is 13 residues long. The germline CDR1 and CDR2 sequences are SQVTM and ANQGSEA.

This chain uses TRBV28 with TRBJ2-7; D is possibly TRBD1 (6 bases). The CDR3 has 13 residues. The V gene lost 5 bases and the J gene lost 2 bases, with 10 bases spanning the gap. Germline CDR1 and CDR2: MDHEN and SYDVKM. This CDR3 is CASSQQGPYEQYF. CDR3 DNA sequence: TGTGCCAGCAGTCAACAGGGACCCTACGAGCAGTACTTC.

This chain uses TRBV10-3 with TRBJ2-7; TRBD1 is a possible D gene (6 bases). The CDR3 sequence is 16 residues long. The V end was cut by 6 bases, the J end by 1 base, with 19 bases between. CDR1 is ENHRY and CDR2 is SYGVKD in the germline V gene. Here the CDR3 reads CAIRGNQGMSSYEQYF. The CDR3 DNA follows: TGTGCCATCAGAGGAAATCAGGGGATGTCGTCCTACGAGCAGTACTTC.

This CDR3 reads CASPECGSYNSPLHF. The CDR3 DNA reads TGTGCCAGTCCGGAGTGTGGGTCCTATAATTCACCCCTCCACTTT. This chain links TRBV9 with TRBJ1-6, with D unclear. The CDR3 covers 15 residues. Per the germline V gene, CDR1 is SGDLS and CDR2 is YYNGEE. Trimming shortened V by 8 bases and J by 1 base, and 13 bases separated the two germline ends.

This clone was seen only once. CDR3 DNA: TGTGCCATGCGGGCAGGTAATTCTGGAAACACCATATATTTT. Its translation is CAMRAGNSGNTIYF. The chain combines TRBV10-3 with TRBJ1-3; D gene uncertain. V lost 9 bases and J lost 1, with 13 bases in between. CDR1 is ENHRY, CDR2 SYGVKD, per germline. CDR3 length equals 14 residues.

This chain connects TRBV19 to TRBJ1-5; no firm D call. The CDR3 has 15 amino acids. V gave up 3 bases and J gave up 4 bases, with 13 bases separating them. The germline V gene has CDR1 LNHDA and CDR2 SQIVND (reference sequence). The CDR3 DNA sequence: TGTGCCAGTAGTATTTACAGCGGAGGGAATCAGCCCCAGCATTTT. This codes for CASSIYSGGNQPQHF.

V and J are TRBV4-1 and TRBJ2-1, with D possibly matching TRBD1 (6 bases). V lost 1 base and J 5 bases, leaving 18 bases between the germline ends. The CDR3 is 17 amino acids. The germline V gene has CDR1 MGHRA and CDR2 YSYEKL. The CDR3 DNA reads TGCGCCAGCAGCCAAGCGCAGGGGTTCTGGAACCACAATGAGCAGTTCTTC. Protein product: CASSQAQGFWNHNEQFF.

This clone appeared once. V usage is TRBV7-9 and J usage is TRBJ1-2; 12 bases fit TRBD1. The V and J ends lost 4 bases and 4 bases, in that order; junction bases with no gene match: 13. The CDR3 extends over 18 amino acids. The germline CDR1 and CDR2 sequences are SEHNR and FQNEAQ (reference sequence). The CDR3 DNA sequence: TGTGCCAGCAGCTCAAAATTCCGGGACAGGGGGCCCGGCTATGGCTACACCTTC. It is translated as CASSSKFRDRGPGYGYTF. The full variable domain, in which reference TRBV7-9 and TRBJ1-2 provide the parts outside the CDR3, is DTGVSQNPRHKITKRGQNVTFRCDPISEHNRLYWYRQTLGQGPEFLTYFQNEAQLEKSRLLSDRFSAERPKGSFSTLEIQRTEQGDSAMYLCASSSKFRDRGPGYGYTFGSGTRLTVV.

CDR3 coding DNA: TGTGCCAGCAGCCTCGACAGTGGCTATGGCTACACCTTC. Translation gives CASSLDSGYGYTF. The chain carries TRBV6-5 and TRBJ1-2; a possible D gene is TRBD1 (5 bases). V was trimmed by 6 bases and J by 4 bases, leaving 12 bases between them. From germline, CDR1 is MNHEY and CDR2 SVGAGI. CDR3 size: 13 residues.

This chain joins TRBV15 and TRBJ1-6; 8 bases match TRBD1. There are 15 residues in the CDR3. Germline V gene lookup returns CDR1 LNHNV and CDR2 YYDKDF (reference sequence). With 0 bases clipped from V and 8 bases from J, the junction kept 3 bases outside the gene matches. CDR3 sequence reads: CATSREGQGYSPLHF. The CDR3 DNA is TGTGCCACCAGCAGAGAAGGACAGGGATATTCACCCCTCCACTTT.